What follows is one TCR beta chain and its context. Produced via immunoSEQ multiplex PCR; TCRdb's table is partial and in-frame only. The profile shows tens of thousands of clones, approximately 84% of them singletons. The data belong to a study of technical replicates of blood from a few donors. V was shortened by 4 bases and J by 1 base, with 8 bases between the two germline ends. The germline CDR1 and CDR2 sequences are SGHRS and YFSETQ. CDR3 length equals 13 residues. The specimen sequenced was PBMCs. This TCR came from a human donor in good health. Some clones in this sample may be carry-over from other donors' samples. The chain links TRBV5-1 to TRBJ1-2; no clear D gene. CDR3: CASSSDLNYGYTF. CDR3 DNA sequence: TGCGCCAGCAGCAGCGACCTTAACTATGGCTACACCTTC.